Each of the 32 T cell receptor beta chains below was sequenced from the same sample in a study of blood T cell repertoires in COVID-19. TCRdb's table, derived via immunoSEQ multiplex PCR, lists solely in-frame clones and lacks some. The table shows some 69,000 clones, with 89% occurring only once. Sequences were obtained from peripheral blood. All receptors derive from a woman aged 50 to 60 with active COVID-19.

The J gene is TRBJ1-1, the V gene TRBV7-9; no clear D. The CDR3 loop spans 14 amino acids. Germline V gives CDR1 SEHNR, CDR2 FQNEAQ (reference sequence). Trimming stripped 8 bases from V and 2 bases from J, with 15 bases between. The CDR3 DNA sequence: TGTGCCAGCGATAACAGCAAAGGTAACACTGAAGCTTTCTTT. This gives the protein CASDNSKGNTEAFF. The variable domain in full, with the rest retrieved from reference TRBV7-9 and TRBJ1-1, is DTGVSQNPRHKITKRGQNVTFRCDPISEHNRLYWYRQTLGQGPEFLTYFQNEAQLEKSRLLSDRFSAERPKGSFSTLEIQRTEQGDSAMYLCASDNSKGNTEAFFGQGTRLTVV.

The chain recombines TRBV4-2 with TRBJ2-2, with 7 nucleotides matching TRBD2. V was pared by 0 bases and J by 7 bases, with 5 bases of the junction left unmatched. Germline V gene data show CDR1 as LGHNA and CDR2 as YNFKEQ. This CDR3 spans 15 amino acids. CDR3 sequence: CASSQDLWGGGELFF. CDR3 nucleotides: TGTGCCAGCAGCCAAGATCTATGGGGGGGCGGGGAGCTGTTTTTT.

A single count supports this clone. V usage is TRBV6-1 and J usage is TRBJ1-6; TRBD1 matches 7 bases. Germline V lookup: CDR1 MNHNS, CDR2 SASEGT. Unmatched junction bases numbered 10, after V lost 1 base and J lost 10 bases. The CDR3 spans 16 residues. The CDR3 loop is CASSEEQGYLKSPLHF. In DNA, the CDR3 is TGTGCCAGCAGTGAAGAACAGGGGTATTTGAAATCACCCCTCCACTTT.

DNA of the CDR3: TGTGCCAGCAGCCAAGACGGGGAGAGACCCTCCTACAATGAGCAGTTCTTC. Translated: CASSQDGERPSYNEQFF. V gene TRBV4-2 combines with J gene TRBJ2-1, with D maybe TRBD2 (5 bases). Looked up from germline, CDR1 is LGHNA and CDR2 is YNFKEQ. V lost 0 bases and J lost 0, with 12 bases in between. This CDR3 spans 17 amino acids.

The CDR3 DNA sequence: TGTGCCAGCAGCATACAGGGTGGAGTTGCCTACGAGCAGTACTTC. As protein: CASSIQGGVAYEQYF. The J gene is TRBJ2-7, the V gene TRBV7-2; D is perhaps TRBD1 (6 bases). This CDR3 region has 15 residues. Between the trimmed V and J ends, which lost 5 bases and 2 bases, there was a span of 16 bases. The germline CDR1 and CDR2 sequences are SGHTA and FQGNSA.

The chain employs TRBV14 and TRBJ2-3; tentative D call: TRBD2 (6 bases). CDR3 length: 13 residues. Germline V gene data show CDR1 as SGHDN and CDR2 as FVKESK. V was cut by 0 bases and J by 9 bases, with 10 bases left in between. This CDR3 is CASSQDEGGTQYF. The CDR3 DNA reads as TGTGCCAGCAGCCAAGATGAAGGAGGGACGCAGTATTTT.

As to this clone: The conserved phenylalanine or tryptophan normally closing the CDR3 is absent here, so this likely arose from a read error. The chain uses TRBV12-3 or TRBV12-4 and TRBJ1-2; no clear D gene. CDR3 size: 12 residues. Trimming removed 6 bases from V and 8 bases from J, with 13 bases in between. As DNA, the CDR3 is TGTGCCAGCAGCCCCCGGGTGTGGGGCTACACCCTC. Amino acids: CASSPRVWGYTL.

The V call is TRBV5-4, the J call TRBJ2-5, with TRBD2 as a possible D gene (5 bases). The CDR3 spans 13 residues. The V gene lost 0 bases and the J gene lost 3 bases, with 6 bases spanning the gap. Germline V gene lookup returns CDR1 SGHNT and CDR2 YYREEE (reference sequence). In DNA form, the CDR3 reads TGTGCCAGCAGCTTGGAGACTAAAGAGACCCAGTACTTC. It codes for CASSLETKETQYF.

The chain links TRBV7-3 to TRBJ2-1; 11 positions match TRBD2. This CDR3 region has 14 residues. Looked up from germline, CDR1 is SGHTA and CDR2 is FQGTGA. V lost 8 bases and J lost 3; bases outside the gene matches: 3. CDR3 sequence (DNA): TGTGCCAGCTCCCTAGCGGGAGGCTACAATGAGCAGTTCTTC. The encoded protein is CASSLAGGYNEQFF. The variable domain in full, completed from reference TRBV7-3 and TRBJ2-1, reads GAGVSQTPSNKVTEKGKYVELRCDPISGHTALYWYRQSLGQGPEFLIYFQGTGAADDSGLPNDRFFAVRPEGSVSTLKIQRTERGDSAVYLCASSLAGGYNEQFFGPGTRLTVL.

This sequence joins TRBV9 and TRBJ2-5; no firm D call. This CDR3 is 12 amino acids long. The ends were cut back, 3 bases at V and 6 bases at J, with 9 bases in the middle. Germline CDR1 reads SGDLS; CDR2 reads YYNGEE. The CDR3 reads CASSEPPKTQYF. The CDR3 DNA reads TGTGCCAGCAGCGAGCCCCCAAAGACCCAGTACTTC.

The chain joins TRBV5-1 to TRBJ2-3; TRBD1 agrees at 8 bases. This CDR3 is built from 14 residues. J gave up 2 bases and V 2 bases, and 1 base lay outside the gene matches. The germline V gene encodes CDR1 SGHRS and CDR2 YFSETQ. The CDR3 loop reads CASSLQGDTDTQYF. For the CDR3, the DNA is TGCGCCAGCAGCTTACAGGGGGACACAGATACGCAGTATTTT.

This clone occurred once. V gene TRBV7-8 combines with J gene TRBJ2-7; TRBD2 matches at 14 bases. The CDR3 has 18 residues. Trimming took 0 bases from V and 5 from J; bases not matched to a gene: 9. CDR1 and CDR2 (germline): SGHVS, FQNEAQ. CDR3 coding DNA: TGTGCCAGCAGCTTAGCCTCCGGGACTAGCGGGAGAGGCAACGAGCAGTACTTC. It specifies CASSLASGTSGRGNEQYF.

The rearrangement links TRBV7-9 to TRBJ2-3; 8 bases line up with TRBD2. CDR3 size: 15 residues. The germline V gene encodes CDR1 SEHNR and CDR2 FQNEAQ (reference sequence). V lost 1 base and J lost 6; bases outside the gene matches: 6. CDR3 DNA: TGTGCCAGCAGCTTAGAAGGGACTAGTGTGGATACGCAGTATTTT. Translating gives CASSLEGTSVDTQYF.

This sequence joins TRBV7-3 and TRBJ2-7; 10 nucleotides align to TRBD1. Losses at the gene ends were 4 bases for V and 2 bases for J; bases not matched to a gene: 2. The CDR3 is made up of 14 amino acids. The germline CDR1 and CDR2 sequences are SGHTA and FQGTGA. In nucleotides, the CDR3 is TGTGCCAGCAGCTCCGGGACAGGGGCCTACGAGCAGTACTTC. Amino acids: CASSSGTGAYEQYF.

The chain links TRBV20-1 to TRBJ2-1; the match to TRBD2 covers 8 bases. Germline V CDR1 and CDR2: DFQATT, SNEGSKA (reference sequence). The CDR3 is made up of 14 amino acids. The junction had 10 bases not matched to a gene; V was cut back by 3 bases and J by 9 bases. In DNA form, the CDR3 reads TGCAGTGCTAGTGGAGTTCGGGGGGGCCGTGAGCAGTTCTTC. Protein sequence: CSASGVRGGREQFF.

V and J are TRBV5-4 and TRBJ2-2, with D perhaps matching TRBD2 (5 bases). Deletions cut 4 bases from V and 1 base from J, with 8 bases between. CDR3 length equals 14 residues. Germline V gene data show CDR1 as SGHNT and CDR2 as YYREEE (reference sequence). DNA for the CDR3: TGTGCCAGCAGCCGGACTGAGAACACCGGGGAGCTGTTTTTT. Translating it yields CASSRTENTGELFF.

This sequence joins TRBV3-1 (or the pseudogene TRBV3-2) and TRBJ1-2; 7 nucleotides agree with TRBD1. After removal of 4 bases from V and 7 bases from J, the junction contained 9 bases not matched to a gene. This CDR3 has 14 amino acids. Germline V gives CDR1 LGHDT, CDR2 YNNKEL (reference sequence). The CDR3 bases are TGTGCCAGCAGCCCCATCGAGGGGGCGCTTGGCTACACCTTC. Protein product: CASSPIEGALGYTF.

The chain couples TRBV7-3 to TRBJ2-3; TRBD2 is a possible D gene (6 bases). The ends were cut back, 4 bases at V and 2 bases at J, with 13 bases in the middle. CDR1 and CDR2 from the germline V gene are SGHTA and FQGTGA. The CDR3 is made up of 15 amino acids. The CDR3 coding sequence is TGTGCCAGCAGCTCCCCCGGCGGGGCCACAGATACGCAGTATTTT. This sequence encodes CASSSPGGATDTQYF.

The chain has TRBV3-1 (or the pseudogene TRBV3-2) and TRBJ2-1; 9 positions agree with TRBD2. The CDR3 runs to 20 residues. The V segment lost 4 bases and the J segment 6 bases; nucleotides outside the gene matches: 22. Germline V lookup: CDR1 LGHDT, CDR2 YNNKEL (reference sequence). CDR3 nucleotides: TGTGCCAGCAGCCGATCCGGCGGGGCGCGGGCTAGCGGGACTCCCAATGAGCAGTTCTTC. This gives the protein CASSRSGGARASGTPNEQFF.

The genes are TRBV28 and TRBJ2-5; 7 bases align to TRBD1. Germline loops: CDR1 MDHEN, CDR2 SYDVKM. V shed 6 bases and J 2 bases; nucleotides not matched to a gene: 12. The CDR3 is made up of 16 amino acids. The CDR3 loop reads CASSTSLRDSQETQYF. Written as DNA, the CDR3 is TGTGCCAGCAGCACTTCCCTTCGGGACAGTCAAGAGACCCAGTACTTC.

This chain joins TRBV10-3 and TRBJ2-1, with D perhaps TRBD2 (7 bases). This CDR3 spans 12 amino acids. CDR1 and CDR2 from the germline V gene are ENHRY and SYGVKD. DNA for the CDR3: TGTGCAGCAGAGGGGGGGCCGAATGAGCAGTTCTTC. Amino acids: CAAEGGPNEQFF.

The table lists this clone with a few counts. The rearrangement joins TRBV6-5 to TRBJ1-5; D is uncertain. The V end was cut by 0 bases, the J end by 4 bases, with 13 bases between. CDR1 and CDR2 (germline): MNHEY, SVGAGI. This CDR3 spans 16 amino acids. CDR3 in DNA: TGTGCCAGCAGTTACTCGTCGGCAGGCCCTAATCAGCCCCAGCATTTT. Its translation is CASSYSSAGPNQPQHF.

This clone occurred a few times. The gene calls are TRBV7-9 and TRBJ1-2, with 7 bases lining up with TRBD1. V shed 4 bases, J shed 2 bases, and the junction held 1 base outside the gene matches. CDR3 length equals 13 residues. Germline values: CDR1 SEHNR, CDR2 FQNEAQ (reference sequence). CDR3 bases: TGTGCCAGCAGCTCGGGACAGAACTATGGCTACACCTTC. Protein sequence: CASSSGQNYGYTF.

The chain combines TRBV6-6 with TRBJ2-5, with a possible D match to TRBD1 (6 bases). The germline V gene encodes CDR1 MNHNY and CDR2 SVGAGI (reference sequence). V lost 2 bases and J lost 7, with 14 bases in between. This CDR3 region has 14 residues. As DNA, the CDR3 is TGTGCCAGCAGTTACGGGGACACAGGAGGGACCCAGTACTTC. Encoded protein: CASSYGDTGGTQYF.

This chain uses TRBV19 with TRBJ2-3; TRBD2 aligns across 11 bases. This CDR3 contains 15 residues. V shed 7 bases and J 2 bases; nucleotides not matched to a gene: 5. Per germline, CDR1 LNHDA and CDR2 SQIVND (reference sequence). The CDR3, as DNA: TGTGCCAGTACAGGGACTAGCGGACACACAGATACGCAGTATTTT. Residues: CASTGTSGHTDTQYF.

The chain has TRBV6-5 and TRBJ1-1; 8 bases are shared with TRBD1. The V and J ends lost 7 bases and 8 bases, in that order; junction bases with no gene match: 12. The germline CDR1 and CDR2 sequences are MNHEY and SVGAGI. The CDR3 runs to 14 residues. CDR3 sequence: CASNRDRSRIEAFF. DNA of the CDR3: TGTGCCAGCAACCGGGACAGGTCTCGAATCGAAGCTTTCTTT.

CDR3 amino acids: CASLWGLDATEAFF. CDR3 DNA sequence: TGTGCCAGCTTATGGGGGCTTGATGCGACTGAAGCTTTCTTT. This chain links TRBV7-2 with TRBJ1-1, with a possible D match to TRBD1 (6 bases). Looked up from germline, CDR1 is SGHTA and CDR2 is FQGNSA. There are 14 residues in the CDR3. With 8 bases removed from V and 5 bases from J, the gap between germline ends came to 18 bases.

This chain uses TRBV5-6 with TRBJ1-5, with TRBD1 matching 9 bases. Germline V gene data show CDR1 as SGHDT and CDR2 as YYEEEE. The CDR3 contains 16 residues. The V segment lost 3 bases and the J segment 4 bases; nucleotides outside the gene matches: 8. CDR3 sequence: CASSSGTGYGNQPQHF. DNA for the CDR3: TGTGCCAGCAGCTCCGGGACAGGGTATGGAAATCAGCCCCAGCATTTT. The full variable domain, completed using reference TRBV5-6 and TRBJ1-5, is DAGVTQSPTHLIKTRGQQVTLRCSPKSGHDTVSWYQQALGQGPQFIFQYYEEEERQRGNFPDRFSGHQFPNYSSELNVNALLLGDSALYLCASSSGTGYGNQPQHFGDGTRLSIL.

The chain is built from TRBV28 and TRBJ1-3, with a weak D call TRBD1 (5 bases). Trimming took off 7 bases at V and 7 bases at J, with 17 bases between the two ends. The CDR3 length is 14 residues. Germline V gene data show CDR1 as MDHEN and CDR2 as SYDVKM. The CDR3 sequence: CASTLESPGNTIYF. CDR3 bases: TGTGCCAGCACCTTAGAGTCGCCAGGGAACACCATATATTTT.

The chain has TRBV9 and TRBJ1-3; D gene unclear. The length of the CDR3 is 14 residues. Germline loops: CDR1 SGDLS, CDR2 YYNGEE. V lost 0 bases and J 3 bases, leaving 7 bases between the germline ends. The CDR3 protein is CASSVGTVGNTIYF. As DNA, the CDR3 is TGTGCCAGCAGCGTAGGTACTGTTGGAAACACCATATATTTT.

The chain uses TRBV28 and TRBJ2-1; unclear D gene. V was shortened by 4 bases and J by 4 bases, with 5 bases between the two germline ends. CDR3 length: 12 amino acids. Germline lookup yields CDR1 MDHEN and CDR2 SYDVKM. The CDR3 protein is CASSWAYNEQFF. The CDR3 nucleotides are TGTGCCAGCAGTTGGGCGTACAATGAGCAGTTCTTC.

The chain recombines TRBV7-8 with TRBJ2-1; 9 positions agree with TRBD2. Germline-derived CDR1 and CDR2 are SGHVS and FQNEAQ. Trimming cost V 1 base and J 2 bases; bases outside gene matches: 3. This CDR3 region has 16 residues. CDR3 in DNA: TGTGCCAGCAGCTTAGGCGTAGCGGGGGCCTACAATGAGCAGTTCTTC. It specifies CASSLGVAGAYNEQFF.